This TCR beta chain was sequenced during a study of T cell responses to AZD1222 COVID-19 vaccine. Trimming removed 0 bases at V and 0 bases at J, with 6 bases between. The germline V gene has CDR1 GTSNPN and CDR2 SVGIG (reference sequence). This CDR3 contains 14 residues. The protocol was immunoSEQ multiplex PCR, while the TCRdb copy is restricted to in-frame clones and leaves out a portion. The table has about 120,000 clones, about 85% seen once; the top ten hold 3%. A note on this clone: Antigen specificity is unknown.

Points from the study as a whole: When two AZD1222 doses had been given, Spike-specific TCR breadth and depth rose. Donors, mostly white British, included more females; clonal diversity was possibly underestimated. Vaccine-associated CD4 TCRs spanned spike, dominant at 160-218 and 743-854.

Timing groups of about 4 and about 12 weeks for second doses were pooled. This chain connects TRBV30 to TRBJ1-5; D gene unclear. The source was peripheral blood, collected 28 days after the second AZD1222 dose. The sequence was collected from an adult who received the AZD1222 COVID-19 vaccine. The CDR3: CAWSVADSNQPQHF. Here the CDR3 DNA reads TGTGCCTGGAGTGTGGCGGATAGCAATCAGCCCCAGCATTTT.